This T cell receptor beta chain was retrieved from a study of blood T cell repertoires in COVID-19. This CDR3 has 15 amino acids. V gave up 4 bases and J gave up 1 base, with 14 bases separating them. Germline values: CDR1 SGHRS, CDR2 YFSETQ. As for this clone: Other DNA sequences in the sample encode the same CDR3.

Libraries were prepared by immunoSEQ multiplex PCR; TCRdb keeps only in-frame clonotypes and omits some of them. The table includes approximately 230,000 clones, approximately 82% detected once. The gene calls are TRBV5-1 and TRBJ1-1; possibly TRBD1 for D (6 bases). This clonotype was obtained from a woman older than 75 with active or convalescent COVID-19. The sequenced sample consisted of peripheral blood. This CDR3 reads CASSPLQGTNTEAFF. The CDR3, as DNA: TGCGCCAGCAGCCCGTTACAGGGAACGAACACTGAAGCTTTCTTT.